Below are 7 T cell receptor beta chains sequenced from a single sample in a study of blood T cells in healthy people across ages. Using a J-beta primer mix together with a sample-barcoded 5' primer, a second PCR was run for roughly 6 to 11 cycles. TCRdb called the 5' RACE reads again in MiXCR, with one record for every CDR3 protein. The table shows roughly 1,700,000 distinct CDR3 sequences, with roughly 30% occurring only once. The sample consisted of blood. The origin of the receptors is a woman aged 25 to 39 in good health.

CDR3 in amino acids: CSGRPGTDTQYF. The DNA for the CDR3 is TGCAGTGGGAGGCCTGGTACAGATACGCAGTATTTT. The chain links TRBV20-1 to TRBJ2-3; TRBD2 might be the D (5 bases). Germline-derived CDR1 and CDR2 are DFQATT and SNEGSKA (reference sequence). V lost 7 bases, J lost 3 bases, and 11 bases lay in between. The CDR3 contains 12 residues.

V is TRBV7-9 and J is TRBJ2-1, with D maybe TRBD2 (5 bases). V lost 3 bases and J lost 7, with 13 bases in between. Germline V CDR1 and CDR2: SEHNR, FQNEAQ (reference sequence). This CDR3 is built from 14 residues. The CDR3 sequence: CASSFVGNLNEQFF. CDR3 coding DNA: TGTGCCAGCAGCTTTGTCGGGAACCTTAATGAGCAGTTCTTC.

The chain employs TRBV7-2 and TRBJ2-1; weak D call: TRBD2 (6 bases). The germline V gene encodes CDR1 SGHTA and CDR2 FQGNSA. The V end was cut by 3 bases, the J end by 10 bases, with 19 bases between. The CDR3 sequence is 15 residues long. The CDR3 reads CASSFTGSGGYEQFF. The CDR3 region has the DNA TGTGCCAGCAGCTTTACCGGTAGCGGCGGCTACGAGCAGTTCTTC.

This chain connects TRBV6-5 to TRBJ2-1, with 14 nucleotides matching TRBD2. The CDR3 has 16 residues. Trimming at V came to 4 bases and at J to 8 bases, leaving 7 bases not matched to a gene. From germline, CDR1 is MNHEY and CDR2 SVGAGI. CDR3 loop: CASSSGTSGRVDEQFF. CDR3 nucleotides: TGTGCCAGCAGTTCTGGGACTAGCGGGAGAGTCGATGAGCAGTTCTTC.

The V gene is TRBV12-5, the J gene TRBJ2-7, with 9 bases identical to TRBD2. The CDR3 extends over 17 amino acids. Germline-derived CDR1 and CDR2 are LGHNT and FRNRAP. Trimming took 0 bases from V and 5 from J; bases not matched to a gene: 11. The CDR3 coding sequence is TGTGCTAGTGGTTTGGTTATTCGTAGCGGGAGATTTGACGAGCAGTACTTC. Its translation: CASGLVIRSGRFDEQYF.

Of note for this clonotype: With a much larger clone just one base away, this may be a read error. The chain recombines TRBV7-2 with TRBJ2-5; D might be TRBD2 (5 bases). Per germline, CDR1 SGHTA and CDR2 FQGNSA. CDR3 length: 14 amino acids. The CDR3 spells CASSPRGAQEAQYF. CDR3 DNA: TGTGCCAGCAGCCCCCGGGGAGCTCAAGAGGCCCAGTACTTC.

The J gene is TRBJ2-2, the V gene TRBV6-6; possibly TRBD1 for D (5 bases). This CDR3 contains 15 residues. The germline V gene encodes CDR1 MNHNY and CDR2 SVGAGI (reference sequence). Trimming took 8 bases from V and 0 from J, leaving 13 bases between them. CDR3 DNA: TGTGCCAGCTTCCAAGGGGCCGCGAACACCGGGGAGCTGTTTTTT. This gives the protein CASFQGAANTGELFF.